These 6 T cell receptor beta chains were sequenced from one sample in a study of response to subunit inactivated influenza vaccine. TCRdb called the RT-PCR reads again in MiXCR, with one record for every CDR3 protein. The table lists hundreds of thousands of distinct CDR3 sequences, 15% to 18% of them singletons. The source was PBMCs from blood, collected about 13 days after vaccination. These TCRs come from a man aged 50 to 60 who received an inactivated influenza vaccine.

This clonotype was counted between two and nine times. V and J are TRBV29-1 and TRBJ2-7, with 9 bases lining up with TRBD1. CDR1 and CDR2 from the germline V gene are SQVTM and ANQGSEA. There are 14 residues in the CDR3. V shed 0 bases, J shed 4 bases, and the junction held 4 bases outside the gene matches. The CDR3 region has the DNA TGCAGCGTTGAAGAGAGGGACAGGGCGTACGAGCAGTACTTC. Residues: CSVEERDRAYEQYF.

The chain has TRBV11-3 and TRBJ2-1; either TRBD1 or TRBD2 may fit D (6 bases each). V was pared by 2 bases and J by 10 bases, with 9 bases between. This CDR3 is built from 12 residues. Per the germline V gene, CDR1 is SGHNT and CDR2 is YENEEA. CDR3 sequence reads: CASSLNGGEQFF. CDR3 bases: TGTGCCAGCAGCTTAAACGGGGGCGAGCAGTTCTTC.

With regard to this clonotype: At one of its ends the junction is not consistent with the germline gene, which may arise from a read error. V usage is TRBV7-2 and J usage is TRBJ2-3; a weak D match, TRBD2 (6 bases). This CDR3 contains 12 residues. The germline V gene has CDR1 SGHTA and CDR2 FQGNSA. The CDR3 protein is CVSSYSGGEQYF. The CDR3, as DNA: TGTGTCAGCAGCTATAGCGGAGGGGAGCAGTATTTT.

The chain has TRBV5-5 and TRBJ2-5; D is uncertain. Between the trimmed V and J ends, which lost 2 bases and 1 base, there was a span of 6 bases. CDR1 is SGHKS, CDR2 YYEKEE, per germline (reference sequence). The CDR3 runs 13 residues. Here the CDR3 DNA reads TGTGCCAGCAGCTTCCAGCCCCAAGAGACCCAGTACTTC. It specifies CASSFQPQETQYF. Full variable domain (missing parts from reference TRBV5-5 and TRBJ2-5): DAGVTQSPTHLIKTRGQQVTLRCSPISGHKSVSWYQQVLGQGPQFIFQYYEKEERGRGNFPDRFSARQFPNYSSELNVNALLLGDSALYLCASSFQPQETQYFGPGTRLLVL.

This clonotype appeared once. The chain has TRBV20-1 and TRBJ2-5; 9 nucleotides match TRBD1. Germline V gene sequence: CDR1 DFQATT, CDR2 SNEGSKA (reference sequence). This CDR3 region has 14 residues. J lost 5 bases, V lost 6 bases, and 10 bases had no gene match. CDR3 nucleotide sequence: TGCAGTGCCCTCCCGGGACAGGGTAGGGAGACCCAGTACTTC. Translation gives CSALPGQGRETQYF.

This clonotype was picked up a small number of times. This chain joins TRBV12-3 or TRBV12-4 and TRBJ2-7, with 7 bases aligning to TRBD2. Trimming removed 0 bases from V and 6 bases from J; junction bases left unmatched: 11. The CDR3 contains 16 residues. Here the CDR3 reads CASSLAQAGDGGEQYF. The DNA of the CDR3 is TGTGCCAGCAGTTTAGCGCAGGCGGGAGATGGCGGCGAGCAGTACTTC.